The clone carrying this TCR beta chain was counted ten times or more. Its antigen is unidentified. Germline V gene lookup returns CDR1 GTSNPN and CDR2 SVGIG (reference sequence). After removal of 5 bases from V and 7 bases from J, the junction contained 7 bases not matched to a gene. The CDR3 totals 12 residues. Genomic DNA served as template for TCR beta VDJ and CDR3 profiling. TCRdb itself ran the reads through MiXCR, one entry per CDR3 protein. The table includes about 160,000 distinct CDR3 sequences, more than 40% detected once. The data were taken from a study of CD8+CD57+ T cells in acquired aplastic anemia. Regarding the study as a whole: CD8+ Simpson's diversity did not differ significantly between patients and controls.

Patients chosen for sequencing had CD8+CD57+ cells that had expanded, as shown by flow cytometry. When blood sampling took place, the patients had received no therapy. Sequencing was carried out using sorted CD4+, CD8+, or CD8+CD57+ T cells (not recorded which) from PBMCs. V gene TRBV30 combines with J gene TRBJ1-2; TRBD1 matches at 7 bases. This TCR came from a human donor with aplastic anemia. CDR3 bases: TGTGCCTGGGACAGGGAGATCCCTGGCTACACCTTC. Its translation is CAWDREIPGYTF.